A single sample gave rise to the 4 T cell receptor beta chains below, sequenced in a study of CD8 T cells in Susac syndrome. cDNA came from approximately 0.5 to 1 ug RNA primed by random hexamers. TCRdb redid the calling of the immunoSEQ multiplex PCR reads with MiXCR, one entry per CDR3 protein. This table holds around 110,000 distinct CDR3 sequences, over 90% found once. Sequenced sample: CD4+ T cells from PBMCs. The source is a human donor with Susac syndrome.

In DNA, the CDR3 is TGCAGTGCAAGGCAGCTCTACGAGCAGTACTTC. Amino acids: CSARQLYEQYF. The chain uses TRBV20-1 and TRBJ2-7; D gene uncertain. From germline, CDR1 is DFQATT and CDR2 SNEGSKA (reference sequence). Trimming stripped 6 bases from V and 3 bases from J, with 9 bases between. This CDR3 comprises 11 residues.

V usage is TRBV7-9 and J usage is TRBJ2-1; 12 bases line up with TRBD2. Germline-derived CDR1 and CDR2 are SEHNR and FQNEAQ (reference sequence). Trimming at V came to 5 bases and at J to 5 bases, leaving 7 bases not matched to a gene. The CDR3 totals 16 residues. In DNA, the CDR3 is TGTGCCAGCAGCCCCCGAAGACTAGCGGGAGACAATGAGCAGTTCTTC. This sequence encodes CASSPRRLAGDNEQFF. Full variable domain (missing parts from reference TRBV7-9 and TRBJ2-1): DTGVSQNPRHKITKRGQNVTFRCDPISEHNRLYWYRQTLGQGPEFLTYFQNEAQLEKSRLLSDRFSAERPKGSFSTLEIQRTEQGDSAMYLCASSPRRLAGDNEQFFGPGTRLTVL.

The CDR3 nucleotides read TGTGCCAGCAGCTTAGGGTCCCGGGACACAAATCAGCCCCAGCATTTT. This encodes CASSLGSRDTNQPQHF. The chain couples TRBV7-9 to TRBJ1-5, with D possibly matching TRBD1 (6 bases). This CDR3 has 16 residues. The V gene's germline CDR1 is SEHNR and CDR2 FQNEAQ (reference sequence). The V gene lost 1 base and the J gene lost 4 bases, with 14 bases spanning the gap.

This chain links TRBV18 with TRBJ1-5; D call uncertain. The CDR3 sequence is 14 residues long. V was shortened by 6 bases and J by 0 bases, with 9 bases between the two germline ends. CDR1 KGHSH and CDR2 LQKENI come from the germline V gene. CDR3 loop: CASSGVSSNQPQHF. In nucleotides, the CDR3 is TGTGCCAGCTCGGGAGTTAGTAGCAATCAGCCCCAGCATTTT.